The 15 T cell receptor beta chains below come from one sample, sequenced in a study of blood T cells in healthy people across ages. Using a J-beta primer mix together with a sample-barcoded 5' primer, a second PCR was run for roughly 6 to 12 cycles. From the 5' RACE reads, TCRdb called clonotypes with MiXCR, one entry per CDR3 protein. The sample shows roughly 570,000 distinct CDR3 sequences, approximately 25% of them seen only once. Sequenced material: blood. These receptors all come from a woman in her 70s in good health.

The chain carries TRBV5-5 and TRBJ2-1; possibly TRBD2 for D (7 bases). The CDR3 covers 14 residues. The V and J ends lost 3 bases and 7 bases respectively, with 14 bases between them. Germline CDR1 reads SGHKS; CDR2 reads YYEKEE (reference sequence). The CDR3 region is CASSSGGGGNEQFF. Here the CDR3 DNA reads TGTGCCAGCAGCTCGGGGGGCGGAGGGAATGAGCAGTTCTTC.

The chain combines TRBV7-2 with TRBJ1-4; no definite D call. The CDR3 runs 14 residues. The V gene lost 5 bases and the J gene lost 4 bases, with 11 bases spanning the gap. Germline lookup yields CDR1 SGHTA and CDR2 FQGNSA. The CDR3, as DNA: TGTGCCAGCAGCCTACCGACGGTTAATGAAAAACTGTTTTTT. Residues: CASSLPTVNEKLFF.

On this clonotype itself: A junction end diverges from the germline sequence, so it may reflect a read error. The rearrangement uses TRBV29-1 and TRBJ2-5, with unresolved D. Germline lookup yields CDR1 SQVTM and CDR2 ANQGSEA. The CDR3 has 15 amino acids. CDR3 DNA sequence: TGCAGCGTTGAAACGTTGAGAGGTAGAGCCTACGAGCAGCACTTC. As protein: CSVETLRGRAYEQHF. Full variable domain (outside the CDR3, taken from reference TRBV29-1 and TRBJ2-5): SAVISQKPSRDICQRGTSLTIQCQVDSQVTMMFWYRQQPGQSLTLIATANQGSEATYESGFVIDKFPISRPNLTFSTLTVSNMSPEDSSIYLCSVETLRGRAYEQHFGPGTRLLVL.

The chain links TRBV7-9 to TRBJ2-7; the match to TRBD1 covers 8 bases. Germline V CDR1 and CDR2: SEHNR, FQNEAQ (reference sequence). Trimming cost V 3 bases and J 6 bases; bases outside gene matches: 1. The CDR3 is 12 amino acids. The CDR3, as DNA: TGTGCCAGCAGCTTCACAGGGGGCGAGCAGTACTTC. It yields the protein CASSFTGGEQYF.

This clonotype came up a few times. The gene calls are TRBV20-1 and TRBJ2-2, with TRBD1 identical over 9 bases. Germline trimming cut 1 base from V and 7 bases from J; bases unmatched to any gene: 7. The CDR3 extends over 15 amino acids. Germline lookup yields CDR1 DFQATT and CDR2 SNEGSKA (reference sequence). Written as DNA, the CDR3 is TGCAGTGCTAGAGCACCGGGACAGGGAGGCGGGGAGCTGTTTTTT. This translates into CSARAPGQGGGELFF.

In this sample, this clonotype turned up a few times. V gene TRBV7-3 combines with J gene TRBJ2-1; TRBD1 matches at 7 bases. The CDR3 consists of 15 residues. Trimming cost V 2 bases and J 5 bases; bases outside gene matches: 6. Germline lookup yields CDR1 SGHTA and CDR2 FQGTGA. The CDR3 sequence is CASSLSRDSNNEQFF. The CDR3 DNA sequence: TGTGCCAGCAGCTTATCTCGGGACAGTAACAATGAGCAGTTCTTC. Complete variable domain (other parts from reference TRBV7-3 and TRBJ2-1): GAGVSQTPSNKVTEKGKYVELRCDPISGHTALYWYRQSLGQGPEFLIYFQGTGAADDSGLPNDRFFAVRPEGSVSTLKIQRTERGDSAVYLCASSLSRDSNNEQFFGPGTRLTVL.

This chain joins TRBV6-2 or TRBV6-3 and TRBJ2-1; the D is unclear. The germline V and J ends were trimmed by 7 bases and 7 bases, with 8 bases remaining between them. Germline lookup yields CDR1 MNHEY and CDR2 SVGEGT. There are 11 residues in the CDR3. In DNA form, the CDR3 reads TGTGCCAGCATGCGGTCAAATGAGCAGTTCTTC. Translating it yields CASMRSNEQFF.

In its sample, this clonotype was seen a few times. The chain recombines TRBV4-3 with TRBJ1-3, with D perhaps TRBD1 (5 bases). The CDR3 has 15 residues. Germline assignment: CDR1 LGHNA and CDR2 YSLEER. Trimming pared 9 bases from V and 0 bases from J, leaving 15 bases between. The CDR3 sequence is CASSRAGHSGNTIYF. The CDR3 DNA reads TGCGCCAGTTCAAGGGCAGGGCACTCTGGAAACACCATATATTTT.

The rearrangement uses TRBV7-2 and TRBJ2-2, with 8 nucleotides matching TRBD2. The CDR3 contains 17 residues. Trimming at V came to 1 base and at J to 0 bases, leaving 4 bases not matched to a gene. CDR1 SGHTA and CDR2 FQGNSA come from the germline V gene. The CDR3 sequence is CASSLDTSGTNTGELFF. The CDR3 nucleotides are TGTGCCAGCAGCTTAGACACTAGCGGTACGAACACCGGGGAGCTGTTTTTT.

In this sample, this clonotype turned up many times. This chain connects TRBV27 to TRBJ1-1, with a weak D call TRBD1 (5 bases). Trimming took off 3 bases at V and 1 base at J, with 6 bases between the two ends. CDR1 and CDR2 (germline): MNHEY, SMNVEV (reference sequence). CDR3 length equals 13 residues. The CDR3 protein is CASSFDRNTEAFF. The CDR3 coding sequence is TGTGCCAGCAGTTTCGACAGGAACACTGAAGCTTTCTTT.

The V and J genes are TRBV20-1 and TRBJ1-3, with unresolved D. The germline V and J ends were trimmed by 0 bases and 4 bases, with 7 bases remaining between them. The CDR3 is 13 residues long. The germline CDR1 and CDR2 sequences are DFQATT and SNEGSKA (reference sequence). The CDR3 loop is CSARDSAGNTIYF. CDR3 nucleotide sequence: TGCAGTGCTAGAGACTCTGCCGGAAACACCATATATTTT.

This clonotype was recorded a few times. CDR3 DNA: TGTGCCAGCACCTCTTCGACAGGGCGTGAGAGTTCGGACACTGAAGCTTTCTTT. Its protein product is CASTSSTGRESSDTEAFF. The chain carries TRBV3-1 and TRBJ1-1; 7 nucleotides match TRBD1. Germline CDR1 reads LGHDT; CDR2 reads YNNKEL (reference sequence). The CDR3 extends over 18 amino acids. V shed 7 bases and J 3 bases; nucleotides not matched to a gene: 20. The complete variable domain, with remaining parts taken from reference TRBV3-1 and TRBJ1-1, reads DTAVSQTPKYLVTQMGNDKSIKCEQNLGHDTMYWYKQDSKKFLKIMFSYNNKELIINETVPNRFSPKSPDKAHLNLHINSLELGDSAVYFCASTSSTGRESSDTEAFFGQGTRLTVV.

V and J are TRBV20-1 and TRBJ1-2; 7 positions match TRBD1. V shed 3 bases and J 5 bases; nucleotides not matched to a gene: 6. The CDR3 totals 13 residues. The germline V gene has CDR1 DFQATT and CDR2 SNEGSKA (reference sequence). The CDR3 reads CSAREGARYGYTF. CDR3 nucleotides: TGCAGTGCTAGGGAGGGGGCGAGGTATGGCTACACCTTC.

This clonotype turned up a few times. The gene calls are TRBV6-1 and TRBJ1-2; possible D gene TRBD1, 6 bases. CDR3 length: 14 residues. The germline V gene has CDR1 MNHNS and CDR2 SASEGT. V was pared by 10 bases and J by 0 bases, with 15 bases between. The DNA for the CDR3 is TGTGCCACCCAGCGAGGGGGATCTAACTATGGCTACACCTTC. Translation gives CATQRGGSNYGYTF.

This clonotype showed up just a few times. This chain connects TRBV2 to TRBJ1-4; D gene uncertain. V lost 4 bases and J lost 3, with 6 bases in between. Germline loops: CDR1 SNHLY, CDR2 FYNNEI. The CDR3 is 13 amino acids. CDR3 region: CASSAVPNEKLFF. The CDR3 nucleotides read TGTGCCAGCAGTGCGGTCCCTAATGAAAAACTGTTTTTT. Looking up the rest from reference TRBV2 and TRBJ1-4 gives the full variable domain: EPEVTQTPSHQVTQMGQEVILRCVPISNHLYFYWYRQILGQKVEFLVSFYNNEISEKSEIFDDQFSVERPDGSNFTLKIRSTKLEDSAMYFCASSAVPNEKLFFGSGTQLSVL.